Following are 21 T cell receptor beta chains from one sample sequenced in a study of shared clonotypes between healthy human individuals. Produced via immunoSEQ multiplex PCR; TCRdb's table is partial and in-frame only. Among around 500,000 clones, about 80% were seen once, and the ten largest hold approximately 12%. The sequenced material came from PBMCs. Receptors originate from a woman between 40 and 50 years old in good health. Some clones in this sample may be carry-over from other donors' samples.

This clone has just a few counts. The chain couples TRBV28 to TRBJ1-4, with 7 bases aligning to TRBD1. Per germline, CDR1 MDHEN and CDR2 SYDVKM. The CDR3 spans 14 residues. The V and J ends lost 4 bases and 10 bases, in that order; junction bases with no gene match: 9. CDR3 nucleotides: TGTGCCAGCAGTTCGGGACAGATACTTGGAAAACTGTTTTTT. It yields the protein CASSSGQILGKLFF.

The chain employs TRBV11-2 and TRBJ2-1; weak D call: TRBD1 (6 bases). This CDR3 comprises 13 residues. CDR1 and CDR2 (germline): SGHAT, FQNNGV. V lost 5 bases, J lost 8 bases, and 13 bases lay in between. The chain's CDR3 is CASSPPTGHEQFF. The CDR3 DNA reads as TGTGCCAGCAGCCCACCGACAGGCCATGAGCAGTTCTTC.

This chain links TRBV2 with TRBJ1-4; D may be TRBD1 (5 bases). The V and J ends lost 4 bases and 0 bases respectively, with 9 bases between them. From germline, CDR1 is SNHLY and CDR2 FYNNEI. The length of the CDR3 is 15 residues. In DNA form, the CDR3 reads TGTGCCAGCAGTGCGACAGAAGCAACTAATGAAAAACTGTTTTTT. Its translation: CASSATEATNEKLFF.

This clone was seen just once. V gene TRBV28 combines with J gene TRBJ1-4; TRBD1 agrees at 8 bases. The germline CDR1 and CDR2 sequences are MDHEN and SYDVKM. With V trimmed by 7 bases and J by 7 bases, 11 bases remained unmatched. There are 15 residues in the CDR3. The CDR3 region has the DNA TGTGCCAGCACCGGACCGCAGGGGGCGGTTGAAAAACTGTTTTTT. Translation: CASTGPQGAVEKLFF.

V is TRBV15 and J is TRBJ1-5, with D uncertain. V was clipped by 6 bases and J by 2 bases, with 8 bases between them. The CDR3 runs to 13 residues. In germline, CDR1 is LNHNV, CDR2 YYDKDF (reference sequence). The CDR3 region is CATRSSGNQPQHF. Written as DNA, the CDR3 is TGTGCCACCAGGAGTTCGGGCAATCAGCCCCAGCATTTT.

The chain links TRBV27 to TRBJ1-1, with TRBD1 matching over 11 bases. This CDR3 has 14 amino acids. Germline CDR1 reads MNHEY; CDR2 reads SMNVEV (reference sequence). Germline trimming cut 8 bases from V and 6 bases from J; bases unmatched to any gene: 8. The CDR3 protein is CASSTDRGRAEAFF. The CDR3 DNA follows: TGTGCCAGCTCCACGGACAGGGGGCGGGCTGAAGCTTTCTTT.

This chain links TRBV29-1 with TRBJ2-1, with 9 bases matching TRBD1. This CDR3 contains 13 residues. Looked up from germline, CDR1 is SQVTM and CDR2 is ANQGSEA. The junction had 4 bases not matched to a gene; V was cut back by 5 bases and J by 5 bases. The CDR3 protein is CSVHRGLNNEQFF. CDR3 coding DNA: TGCAGCGTTCACAGGGGGCTAAACAATGAGCAGTTCTTC.

The CDR3 bases are TGCGCCAGCAGCCCCCTCCTAACAGGGTACAATGAGCAGTTCTTC. Residues: CASSPLLTGYNEQFF. The chain couples TRBV4-3 to TRBJ2-1, with D possibly matching TRBD1 (6 bases). This CDR3 is built from 15 residues. Looked up from germline, CDR1 is LGHNA and CDR2 is YSLEER. V gave up 4 bases and J gave up 4 bases, with 14 bases separating them.

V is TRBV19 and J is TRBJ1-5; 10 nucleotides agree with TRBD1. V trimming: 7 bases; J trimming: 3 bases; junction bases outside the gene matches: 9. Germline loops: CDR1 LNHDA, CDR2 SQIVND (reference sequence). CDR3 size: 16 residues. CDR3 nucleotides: TGTGCCAGTATGGGACAGGGGAGACGGATCAATCAGCCCCAGCATTTT. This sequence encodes CASMGQGRRINQPQHF.

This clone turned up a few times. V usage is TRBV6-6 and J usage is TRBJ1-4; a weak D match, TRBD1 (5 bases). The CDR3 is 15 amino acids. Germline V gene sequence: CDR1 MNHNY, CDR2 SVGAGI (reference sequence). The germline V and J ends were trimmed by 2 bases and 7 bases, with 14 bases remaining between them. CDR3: CASSYGAPGSEKLFF. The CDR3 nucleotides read TGTGCCAGCAGTTACGGGGCCCCGGGGAGTGAAAAACTGTTTTTT.

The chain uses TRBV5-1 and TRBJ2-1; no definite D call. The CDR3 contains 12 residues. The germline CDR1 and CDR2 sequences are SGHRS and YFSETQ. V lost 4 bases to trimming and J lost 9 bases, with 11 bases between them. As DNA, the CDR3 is TGCGCCAGCAGCAGGGTCCGAAGTGAGCAGTTCTTC. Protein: CASSRVRSEQFF. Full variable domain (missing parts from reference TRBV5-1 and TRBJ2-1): KAGVTQTPRYLIKTRGQQVTLSCSPISGHRSVSWYQQTPGQGLQFLFEYFSETQRNKGNFPGRFSGRQFSNSRSEMNVSTLELGDSALYLCASSRVRSEQFFGPGTRLTVL.

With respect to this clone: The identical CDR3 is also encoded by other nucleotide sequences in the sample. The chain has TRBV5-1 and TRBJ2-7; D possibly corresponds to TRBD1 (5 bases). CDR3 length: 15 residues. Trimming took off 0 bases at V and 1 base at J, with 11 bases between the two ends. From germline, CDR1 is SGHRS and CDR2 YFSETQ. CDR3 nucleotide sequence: TGCGCCAGCAGCTTGGTTACAGGCGGTTCCTACGAGCAGTACTTC. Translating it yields CASSLVTGGSYEQYF.

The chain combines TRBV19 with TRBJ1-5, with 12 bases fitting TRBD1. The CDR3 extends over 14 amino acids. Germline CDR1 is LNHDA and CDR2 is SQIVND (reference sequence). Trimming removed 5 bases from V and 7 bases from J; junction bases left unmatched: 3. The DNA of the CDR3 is TGTGCCAGTAGTGGGACAGGGGGCCAACAGCCCCAGCATTTT. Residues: CASSGTGGQQPQHF. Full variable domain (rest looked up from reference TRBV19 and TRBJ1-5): DGGITQSPKYLFRKEGQNVTLSCEQNLNHDAMYWYRQDPGQGLRLIYYSQIVNDFQKGDIAEGYSVSREKKESFPLTVTSAQKNPTAFYLCASSGTGGQQPQHFGDGTRLSIL.

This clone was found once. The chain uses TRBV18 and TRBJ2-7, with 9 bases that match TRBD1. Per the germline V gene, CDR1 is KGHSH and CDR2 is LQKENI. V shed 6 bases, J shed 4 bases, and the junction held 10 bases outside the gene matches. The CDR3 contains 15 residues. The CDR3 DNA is TGTGCCAGCTCTTCTAGACAGGGGGACCCATACGAGCAGTACTTC. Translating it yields CASSSRQGDPYEQYF.

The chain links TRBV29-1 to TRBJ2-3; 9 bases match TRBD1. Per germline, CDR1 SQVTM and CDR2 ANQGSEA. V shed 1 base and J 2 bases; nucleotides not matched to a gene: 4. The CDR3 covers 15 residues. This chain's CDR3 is CSVEGGQGHTDTQYF. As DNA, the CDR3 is TGCAGCGTTGAAGGGGGACAGGGCCACACAGATACGCAGTATTTT.

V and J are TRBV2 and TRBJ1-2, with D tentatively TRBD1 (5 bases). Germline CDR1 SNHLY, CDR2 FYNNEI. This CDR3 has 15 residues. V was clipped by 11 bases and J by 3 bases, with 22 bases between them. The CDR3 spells CALWVGGRQDYGYTF. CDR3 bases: TGTGCCCTTTGGGTCGGGGGGAGGCAAGACTATGGCTACACCTTC.

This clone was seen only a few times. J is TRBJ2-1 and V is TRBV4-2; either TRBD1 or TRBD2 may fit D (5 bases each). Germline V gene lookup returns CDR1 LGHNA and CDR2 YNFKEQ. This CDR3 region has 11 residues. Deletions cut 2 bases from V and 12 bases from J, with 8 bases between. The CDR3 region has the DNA TGTGCCAGCAGCCAAACGGGGCCGCAGTTCTTC. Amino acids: CASSQTGPQFF.

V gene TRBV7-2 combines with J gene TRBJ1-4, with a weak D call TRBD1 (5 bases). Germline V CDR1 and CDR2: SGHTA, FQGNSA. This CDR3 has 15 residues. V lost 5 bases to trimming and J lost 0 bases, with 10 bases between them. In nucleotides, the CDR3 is TGTGCCAGCAGCCTACAGGTTGCAACTAATGAAAAACTGTTTTTT. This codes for CASSLQVATNEKLFF.

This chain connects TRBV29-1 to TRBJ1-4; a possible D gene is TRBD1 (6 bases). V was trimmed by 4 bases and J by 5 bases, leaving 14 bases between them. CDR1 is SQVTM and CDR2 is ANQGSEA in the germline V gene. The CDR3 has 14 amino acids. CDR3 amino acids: CSVVLRDNNEKLFF. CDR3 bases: TGCAGCGTTGTTTTGCGGGACAACAATGAAAAACTGTTTTTT.

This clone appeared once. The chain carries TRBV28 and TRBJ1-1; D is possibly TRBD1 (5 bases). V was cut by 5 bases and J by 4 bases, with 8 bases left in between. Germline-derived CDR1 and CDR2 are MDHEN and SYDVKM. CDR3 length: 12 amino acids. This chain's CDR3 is CASSPGGTEAFF. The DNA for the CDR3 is TGTGCCAGCAGTCCTGGGGGCACTGAAGCTTTCTTT.

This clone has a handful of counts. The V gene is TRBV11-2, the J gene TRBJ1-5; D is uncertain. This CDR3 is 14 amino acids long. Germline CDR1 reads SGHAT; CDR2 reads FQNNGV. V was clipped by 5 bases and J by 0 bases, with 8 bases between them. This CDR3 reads CASSLGSSNQPQHF. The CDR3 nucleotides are TGTGCCAGCAGCCTAGGATCTAGCAATCAGCCCCAGCATTTT. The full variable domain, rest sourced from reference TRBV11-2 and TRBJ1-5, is EAGVAQSPRYKIIEKRQSVAFWCNPISGHATLYWYQQILGQGPKLLIQFQNNGVVDDSQLPKDRFSAERLKGVDSTLKIQPAKLEDSAVYLCASSLGSSNQPQHFGDGTRLSIL.